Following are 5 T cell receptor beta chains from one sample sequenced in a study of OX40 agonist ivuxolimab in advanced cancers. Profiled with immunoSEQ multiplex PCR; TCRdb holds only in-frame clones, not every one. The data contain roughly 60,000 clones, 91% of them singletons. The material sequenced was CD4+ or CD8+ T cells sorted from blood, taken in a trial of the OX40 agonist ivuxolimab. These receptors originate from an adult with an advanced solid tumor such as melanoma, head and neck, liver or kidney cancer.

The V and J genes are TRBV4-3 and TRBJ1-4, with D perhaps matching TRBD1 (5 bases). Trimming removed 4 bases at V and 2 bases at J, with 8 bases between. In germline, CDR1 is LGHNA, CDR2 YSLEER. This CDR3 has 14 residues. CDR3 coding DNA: TGCGCCAGCAGCCTGGACATCACTAATGAAAAACTGTTTTTT. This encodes CASSLDITNEKLFF.

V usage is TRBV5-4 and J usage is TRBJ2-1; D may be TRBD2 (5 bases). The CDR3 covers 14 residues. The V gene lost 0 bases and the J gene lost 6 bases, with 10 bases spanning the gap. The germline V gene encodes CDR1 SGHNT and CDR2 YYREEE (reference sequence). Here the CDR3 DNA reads TGTGCCAGCAGCTTGGCCAGCGGTGGCAATGAGCAGTTCTTC. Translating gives CASSLASGGNEQFF.

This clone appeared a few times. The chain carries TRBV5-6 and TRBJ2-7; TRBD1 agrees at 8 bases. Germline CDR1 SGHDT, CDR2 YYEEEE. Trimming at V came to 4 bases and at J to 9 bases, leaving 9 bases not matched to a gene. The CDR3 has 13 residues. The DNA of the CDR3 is TGTGCCAGCAGCCTCGGACAGGGAATGGGGCAGTACTTC. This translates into CASSLGQGMGQYF.

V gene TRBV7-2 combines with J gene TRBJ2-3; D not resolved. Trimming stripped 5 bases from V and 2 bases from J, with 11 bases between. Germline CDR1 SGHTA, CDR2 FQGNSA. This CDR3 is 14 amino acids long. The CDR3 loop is CASSPVLFTDTQYF. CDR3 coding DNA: TGTGCCAGCAGCCCCGTTCTCTTCACAGATACGCAGTATTTT.

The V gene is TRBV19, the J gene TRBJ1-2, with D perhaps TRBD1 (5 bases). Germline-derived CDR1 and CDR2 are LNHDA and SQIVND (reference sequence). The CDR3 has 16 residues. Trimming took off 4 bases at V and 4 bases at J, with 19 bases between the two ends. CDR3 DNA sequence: TGTGCCAGTAGTACGCCGGACGGCCGGGGGTCCTATGGCTACACCTTC. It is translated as CASSTPDGRGSYGYTF.